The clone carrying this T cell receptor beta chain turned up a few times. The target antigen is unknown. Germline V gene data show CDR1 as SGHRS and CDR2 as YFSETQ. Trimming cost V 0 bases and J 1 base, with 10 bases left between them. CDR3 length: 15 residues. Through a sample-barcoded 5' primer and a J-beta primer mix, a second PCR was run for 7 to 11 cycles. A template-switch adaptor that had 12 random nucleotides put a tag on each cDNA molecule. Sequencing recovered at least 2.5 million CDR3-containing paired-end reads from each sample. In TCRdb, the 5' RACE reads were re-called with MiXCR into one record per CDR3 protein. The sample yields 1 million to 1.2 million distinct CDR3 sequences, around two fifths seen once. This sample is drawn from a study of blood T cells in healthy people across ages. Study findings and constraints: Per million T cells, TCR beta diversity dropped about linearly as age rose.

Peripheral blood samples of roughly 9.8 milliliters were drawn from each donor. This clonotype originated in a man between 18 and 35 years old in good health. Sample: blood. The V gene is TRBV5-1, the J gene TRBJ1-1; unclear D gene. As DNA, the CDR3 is TGCGCCAGCAGCTTGGTCCGGGCCCCGAACACTGAAGCTTTCTTT. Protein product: CASSLVRAPNTEAFF. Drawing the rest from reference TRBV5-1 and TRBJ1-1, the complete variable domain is KAGVTQTPRYLIKTRGQQVTLSCSPISGHRSVSWYQQTPGQGLQFLFEYFSETQRNKGNFPGRFSGRQFSNSRSEMNVSTLELGDSALYLCASSLVRAPNTEAFFGQGTRLTVV.